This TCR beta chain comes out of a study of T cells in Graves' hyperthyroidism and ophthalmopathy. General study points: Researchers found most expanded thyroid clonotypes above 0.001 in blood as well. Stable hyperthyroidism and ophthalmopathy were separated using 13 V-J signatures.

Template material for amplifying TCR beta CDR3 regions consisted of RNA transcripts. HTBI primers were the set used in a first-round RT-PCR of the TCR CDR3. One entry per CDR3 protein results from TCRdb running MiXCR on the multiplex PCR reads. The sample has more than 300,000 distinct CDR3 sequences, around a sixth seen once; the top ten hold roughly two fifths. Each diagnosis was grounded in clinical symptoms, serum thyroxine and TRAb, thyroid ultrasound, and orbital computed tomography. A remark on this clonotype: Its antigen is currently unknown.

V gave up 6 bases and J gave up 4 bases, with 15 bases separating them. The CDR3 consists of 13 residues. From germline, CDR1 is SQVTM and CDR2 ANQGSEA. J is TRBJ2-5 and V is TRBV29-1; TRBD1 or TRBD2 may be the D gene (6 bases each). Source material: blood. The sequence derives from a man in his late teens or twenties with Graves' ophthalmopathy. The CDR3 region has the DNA TGCAGCGTCGGCGGGACATTTGGAGAGACCCAGTACTTC. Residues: CSVGGTFGETQYF.